This TCR beta chain was sequenced for a study of blood T cell repertoires in COVID-19. Looked up from germline, CDR1 is SNHLY and CDR2 is FYNNEI. Trimming took 7 bases from V and 0 from J, leaving 9 bases between them. The CDR3 contains 13 residues. Sequenced by immunoSEQ multiplex PCR; TCRdb stores in-frame clones only, minus some. Of fewer than 300,000 clones listed, about 85% were seen once; the top ten hold 2% to 3%. Researchers sorted participants into cohorts using their self-reported clinical history. All recovered Cohort 3 donors got two negative PCRs, got clearance, or saw symptom resolution.

The TCR comes from a woman aged 45-65 years who had recovered from COVID-19. The rearrangement uses TRBV2 and TRBJ1-2; no reliable D call. Sequencing was carried out using PBMCs or T cells enriched from blood (not recorded which). The CDR3 bases are TGTGCCAGCACTAGCGTCCCTAACTATGGCTACACCTTC. This sequence encodes CASTSVPNYGYTF.